This T cell receptor (beta chain) is drawn from a study of control samples from healthy donors and cancer patients. Assay used: immunoSEQ multiplex PCR; TCRdb lists only in-frame clones, some missing. The sample lists 90,000 or so clones; just under 85% were seen once. The sequence was obtained from a man younger than 40 in good health. Sequencing was carried out using blood.

The CDR3 DNA is TGTGCCAGTAGTGTTCGGGGCGGGGAGCAGTACTTC. Protein: CASSVRGGEQYF. The chain uses TRBV19 and TRBJ2-7; D might be TRBD1 or TRBD2, each matching 5 bases. Germline CDR1 reads LNHDA; CDR2 reads SQIVND (reference sequence). CDR3 size: 12 residues. V was pared by 5 bases and J by 7 bases, with 12 bases between.